This TCR beta chain was recovered during a study of blood T cell repertoires in COVID-19 (dated by TCRdb to the early 2020s). About the investigation overall: Samples covering the acute and convalescent phases of COVID-19 were provided by collaborators in the United States, Italy and Spain. Samples were obtained from the ongoing ImmuneRACE study (first 160 participants) and from over a thousand subjects provided by 6 global collaborators. The prospective study material was composed of cDNA or gDNA derived from T cells, B-cell-depleted T cells, or PBMCs. A de-identified subject ID, COVID-19 status, age in years and sex were almost always included in the sample metadata. Subjects who had been exposed to COVID-19, were actively infected with it, or had recovered from it provided the deeply sampled blood TCRbeta repertoires that made up the dataset. The repertoires were made available in a free public database intended to serve as a resource for research on the immune response to SARS-CoV-2. Where HLA class I and class II types were available, the types were taken from metadata supplied by the sample provider, not from assay-based typing. Results the study describes overall, beyond this receptor: How much clinical and demographic metadata was included differed by source and by participant, and the metadata was provided uncurated.

Points on this clone: Its antigen is currently not known. One end of the junction fails to match germline, which may point to a read error.

One collaborating source in Seattle enrolled patients while the patients were actively infected and followed the patients over time throughout the course of disease. The collaborating institutions used their own protocols to collect whole blood in K2EDTA tubes. For TCRbeta analysis, collaborators shipped samples in one of three forms: frozen whole blood, isolated PBMCs, or DNA extracted from either of those sample types. TCRbeta CDR3 regions were amplified from genomic DNA using the immunoSEQ Assay, a bias-controlled multiplex PCR. Per the original workflow: Within the assay, amplification of reference gene primers was used to estimate how many nucleated cells each sample contained. To quantify the absolute abundance of each unique TCRbeta CDR3 rearrangement, sequence reads were collapsed and filtered. For each sample, productive Simpson clonality was calculated by taking the square root of Simpson's diversity index across productive rearrangements. The source is immuneACCESS, and TCRdb retained only in-frame sequences with V and J called. Part of the clones is not carried over; for the studies checked, unresolved V genes explain less than half of this, and the remainder is unexplained. The V and J calls and clone size were taken over from that table, and D and trimming were inferred from the DNA. The sample table records roughly 250,000 clones; about 80% of these occur just once. The top ten hold about 15% of the sample.

Sequenced input: peripheral blood. The source is a person aged 65-85 years with COVID-19, enrolled during active disease.

The nucleotide sequence is TGTGCCAGCAGCCAAGATTTCGGGGGAAGCACCATATATTTT. This sequence encodes CASSQDFGGSTIYF. The rearranged segments are TRBV4-2 and TRBJ1-3, with TRBD1 tentatively as D gene (5 bases match). CDR1 and CDR2, looked up from the germline V gene, are LGHNA and YNFKEQ. Including the terminal cysteine and phenylalanine, the CDR3 comprises 14 residues. The retained sequence is limited to the CDR3, 42 bases, with the frame set at the first base.